The T cell receptor (beta chain) described here comes from a study of blood T cells in healthy people across ages. Study-wide results and caveats: For the donors, CMV status was unknown and possibly confounded expanded clonotype changes.

Remarks on this clonotype: Its antigen is not known.

The germline CDR1 and CDR2 sequences are MNHNS and SASEGT. This CDR3 comprises 15 residues. V lost 6 bases to trimming and J lost 1 base; unmatched junction nucleotides: 8. A second 7 to 11 cycle PCR used barcoded and J-beta primers. TCRdb re-called the 5' RACE reads with MiXCR, one entry per CDR3 protein. Of approximately 2,000,000 distinct CDR3 sequences in the sample, 39% were seen once. The chain links TRBV6-1 to TRBJ2-7, with 8 positions matching TRBD2. The clonotype was recovered from a human donor in good health. What was sequenced was blood. The CDR3 here is CASSEGLDYSYEQYF. The DNA of the CDR3 is TGTGCCAGCAGCGAGGGACTAGATTATTCCTACGAGCAGTACTTC.